This T cell receptor beta chain comes out of a study of cytomegalovirus exposure and HLA in healthy donors. Background on the study: Per a later analysis, the roughly 690 first-cohort and approximately 120 validation repertoires shared one platform. General observations from the study: A subsequent analysis found that TCR clusters from the first cohort also tended to co-occur in the 120 or so validation repertoires, with 90% to 95% of cluster scores above 0. TCR sequences were mostly rare, though some public TCRs occurred in many donors. Listed as cytomegalovirus-associated were 170 or so TCR beta chains.

Comment on this clone: Its target is unknown.

TCRdb's table, derived via immunoSEQ multiplex PCR, lists solely in-frame clones and lacks some. Of approximately 170,000 clones listed, 85% were seen once; the top ten hold roughly 15%. Germline CDR1 reads SNHLY; CDR2 reads FYNNEI. The CDR3 runs 17 residues. V shed 5 bases and J 0 bases; nucleotides not matched to a gene: 10. The chain carries TRBV2 and TRBJ2-4; 7 nucleotides match TRBD2. What was sequenced was PBMCs. This TCR derives from a man younger than 35 in good health and CMV-seropositive. As DNA, the CDR3 is TGTGCCAGCAGTTCCACGCTGGGAGGGCTAGCCAAAAACATTCAGTACTTC. It yields the protein CASSSTLGGLAKNIQYF.